A selection of T cell receptor beta chains follows, all from one sample in a study of cytomegalovirus exposure and HLA in healthy donors. Data came from immunoSEQ multiplex PCR; TCRdb stores just in-frame clones and leaves some out. The sample yields 150,000 to 200,000 clones, roughly 75% seen once. The source material was PBMCs. Receptors originate from a woman aged 40 to 49 in good health and CMV-seropositive. CDR3s include the opening cysteine and the closing phenylalanine or tryptophan. A D gene is named only where the DNA matches it firmly. Size is stated for part of the rows, as once, few or many counts, or as a class when the clone is expanded.

clone size: .
D gene: .
J gene: TRBJ1-2
V gene: TRBV14
CDR3 DNA: TGTGCCAGCAGCCAAGATGTCAGGGTTGGTGGCTACACCTTC
CDR3 protein: CASSQDVRVGGYTF

clone size: .
D gene: TRBD2
J gene: TRBJ2-7
V gene: TRBV10-3
CDR3 DNA: TGTGCCATCAGTGACTCCCCCCGGACTAGCTCCTACGAGCAGTACTTC
CDR3 protein: CAISDSPRTSSYEQYF

clone size: .
D gene: TRBD1
J gene: TRBJ2-1
V gene: TRBV6-5
CDR3 DNA: TGTGCCAGCAGTCGGACAGGGGGGGGTGAGCAGTTCTTC
CDR3 protein: CASSRTGGGEQFF

clone size: .
D gene: TRBD1
J gene: TRBJ2-7
V gene: TRBV5-4
CDR3 DNA: TGTGCCAGCAGCCCCACAGGGACAGGGCTTTACGAGCAGTACTTC
CDR3 protein: CASSPTGTGLYEQYF

clone size: .
D gene: TRBD2
J gene: TRBJ2-5
V gene: TRBV4-2
CDR3 DNA: TGTGCCAGCAGCCAAGATGTCGCGGGAGGGCTGGCGGTTGGGTACTTC
CDR3 protein: CASSQDVAGGLAVGYF

clone size: once
D gene: .
J gene: TRBJ1-2
V gene: TRBV28
CDR3 DNA: TGTGCCAGCAGTTTGGGCTCACACTATGGCTACACCTTC
CDR3 protein: CASSLGSHYGYTF

clone size: .
D gene: TRBD2
J gene: TRBJ2-3
V gene: TRBV19
CDR3 DNA: TGTGCCAGCAGCGGGAGAGTGATAGATACGCAGTATTTT
CDR3 protein: CASSGRVIDTQYF

clone size: .
D gene: TRBD1
J gene: TRBJ1-5
V gene: TRBV18
CDR3 DNA: TGTGCCAGCTCACCGGGACAGGCAGATAGCAATCAGCCCCAGCATTTT
CDR3 protein: CASSPGQADSNQPQHF

clone size: .
D gene: .
J gene: TRBJ1-3
V gene: TRBV6-6
CDR3 DNA: TGTGCATCTTCCGGGACAACTGGAAACACCATATATTTT
CDR3 protein: CASSGTTGNTIYF

clone size: .
D gene: .
J gene: TRBJ2-1
V gene: TRBV11-2
CDR3 DNA: TGTGCCAGCAGCTTAGTTAGGGCCTGGGGGCTGGATTACAATGAGCAGTTCTTC
CDR3 protein: CASSLVRAWGLDYNEQFF

clone size: .
D gene: .
J gene: TRBJ2-7
V gene: TRBV10-2
CDR3 DNA: TGCGCCAGCAGTGATGGGGGGGCGGGCTACGAGCAGTACTTC
CDR3 protein: CASSDGGAGYEQYF

clone size: .
D gene: .
J gene: TRBJ1-4
V gene: TRBV10-3
CDR3 DNA: TGTGCCATCAGTGAGTCGGGGCGAGAAAAACTGTTTTTT
CDR3 protein: CAISESGREKLFF

clone size: once
D gene: TRBD2
J gene: TRBJ2-5
V gene: TRBV28
CDR3 DNA: TGTGCCAGCAGTTTATTAGTCCCTAGCGGGAGTAAAGAGACCCAGTACTTC
CDR3 protein: CASSLLVPSGSKETQYF

clone size: .
D gene: .
J gene: TRBJ2-6
V gene: TRBV19
CDR3 DNA: TGTGCCAGCGAGACAGGCGGTTCTGGGGCCAACGTCCTGACTTTC
CDR3 protein: CASETGGSGANVLTF

clone size: .
D gene: TRBD2
J gene: TRBJ2-3
V gene: TRBV5-5
CDR3 DNA: TGTGCCAGCAGCCTTGAGCCTAGCGGGAGCACAGATACGCAGTATTTT
CDR3 protein: CASSLEPSGSTDTQYF

clone size: .
D gene: TRBD1
J gene: TRBJ1-1
V gene: TRBV19
CDR3 DNA: TGTGCCAGTAGTATCTTGACAGGGGACCGCTACACTGAAGCTTTCTTT
CDR3 protein: CASSILTGDRYTEAFF

clone size: few
D gene: TRBD2
J gene: TRBJ2-7
V gene: TRBV5-4
CDR3 DNA: TGTGCCAGCAGCTTGGTACCGGTAGCGGGATTGGACGAGCAGTACTTC
CDR3 protein: CASSLVPVAGLDEQYF

clone size: .
D gene: TRBD1
J gene: TRBJ1-2
V gene: TRBV2
CDR3 DNA: TGTGCCAGCAGCCCTGGGACAGGGCGAGGGTACACCTTC
CDR3 protein: CASSPGTGRGYTF

clone size: few
D gene: .
J gene: TRBJ2-1
V gene: TRBV7-6
CDR3 DNA: TGTGCCAGCAGCTTAGATCCAGCCTACAATGAGCAGTTCTTC
CDR3 protein: CASSLDPAYNEQFF

clone size: .
D gene: TRBD1
J gene: TRBJ1-3
V gene: TRBV28
CDR3 DNA: TGTGCCAGCAGCTCAGACAGGGTCTTAGGAAACACCATATATTTT
CDR3 protein: CASSSDRVLGNTIYF

clone size: .
D gene: .
J gene: TRBJ2-7
V gene: TRBV7-8
CDR3 DNA: TGTGCCAGCAGCTTATCGGGCCGCGGGACGAACTACGAGCAGTACTTC
CDR3 protein: CASSLSGRGTNYEQYF

clone size: .
D gene: .
J gene: TRBJ1-2
V gene: TRBV6-1
CDR3 DNA: TGTGCCAGCAGTGAACAGGGTCCCGGCTATGGCTACACCTTC
CDR3 protein: CASSEQGPGYGYTF

clone size: .
D gene: .
J gene: TRBJ2-7
V gene: TRBV5-5
CDR3 DNA: TGTGCCAGCAGACTGGCGACAGTTAGCTCCTACGAGCAGTACTTC
CDR3 protein: CASRLATVSSYEQYF

clone size: .
D gene: TRBD1
J gene: TRBJ1-2
V gene: TRBV6-5
CDR3 DNA: TGTGCCAGCAGTTTACGACAGGGCGGGAACTATGGCTACACCTTC
CDR3 protein: CASSLRQGGNYGYTF

clone size: .
D gene: .
J gene: TRBJ2-7
V gene: TRBV19
CDR3 DNA: TGTGCCAGTAGTATCACGGGTTGGGGCGGAAACGAGCAGTACTTC
CDR3 protein: CASSITGWGGNEQYF

clone size: .
D gene: TRBD1
J gene: TRBJ1-1
V gene: TRBV5-1
CDR3 DNA: TGCACCAGCAGCGTATTACAGGGGGGCACTGAAGCTTTCTTT
CDR3 protein: CTSSVLQGGTEAFF

clone size: .
D gene: .
J gene: TRBJ2-5
V gene: TRBV27
CDR3 DNA: TGTGCCAGCAGTTTATTGGGGGGGCAGCAAGAGACCCAGTACTTC
CDR3 protein: CASSLLGGQQETQYF

clone size: .
D gene: .
J gene: TRBJ2-5
V gene: TRBV7-9
CDR3 DNA: TGTGCCAGCAGCTTAGGGGGAGGCAAGGAGACCCAGTACTTC
CDR3 protein: CASSLGGGKETQYF

clone size: few
D gene: .
J gene: TRBJ1-1
V gene: TRBV19
CDR3 DNA: TGTGCCAGTAGTGAACAGGTAGGGACTGAAGCTTTCTTT
CDR3 protein: CASSEQVGTEAFF

clone size: .
D gene: TRBD1
J gene: TRBJ1-4
V gene: TRBV9
CDR3 DNA: TGTGCCAGCAGCCCCGGACAGGGGAATGAAAAACTGTTTTTT
CDR3 protein: CASSPGQGNEKLFF

clone size: .
D gene: .
J gene: TRBJ1-4
V gene: TRBV9
CDR3 DNA: TGTGCTAGCAGCTTGAGGGCGGGTGAAAAACTGTTTTTT
CDR3 protein: CASSLRAGEKLFF

clone size: .
D gene: .
J gene: TRBJ2-1
V gene: TRBV10-3
CDR3 DNA: TGTGCCATCAAGTTCAGGGGGGTTGAGTTCTTC
CDR3 protein: CAIKFRGVEFF

clone size: .
D gene: .
J gene: TRBJ2-7
V gene: TRBV4-3
CDR3 DNA: TGCGCCAGCAGCCCGGGACTCCGCGGCGGTTACGAGCAGTACTTC
CDR3 protein: CASSPGLRGGYEQYF

clone size: .
D gene: .
J gene: TRBJ2-5
V gene: TRBV7-2
CDR3 DNA: TGTGCCAGCACCGTGCCTAGCTCTGGTGAGACCCAGTACTTC
CDR3 protein: CASTVPSSGETQYF

clone size: .
D gene: TRBD2
J gene: TRBJ2-7
V gene: TRBV10-2
CDR3 DNA: TGCGCCAGCAGGAGGACTAGCGGGATTAGCAACGAGCAGTACTTC
CDR3 protein: CASRRTSGISNEQYF

clone size: few
D gene: .
J gene: TRBJ1-2
V gene: TRBV7-2
CDR3 DNA: TGTGCCAGCAGCTTAGCCGGCGGCTCTTCATATGGCTACACCTTC
CDR3 protein: CASSLAGGSSYGYTF

clone size: .
D gene: .
J gene: TRBJ1-3
V gene: TRBV11-2
CDR3 DNA: TGTGCCAGCAGCATGACTTTCGAGAGAAACACCATATATTTT
CDR3 protein: CASSMTFERNTIYF

clone size: .
D gene: .
J gene: TRBJ2-1
V gene: TRBV29-1
CDR3 DNA: TGCAGCGTTGCCAGAAACAATGAGCAGTTCTTC
CDR3 protein: CSVARNNEQFF

clone size: .
D gene: TRBD1
J gene: TRBJ2-5
V gene: TRBV11-2
CDR3 DNA: TGTGCCAGCAGCTTGGGACAGGGATTTTGGACCCAGTACTTC
CDR3 protein: CASSLGQGFWTQYF

clone size: few
D gene: .
J gene: TRBJ2-7
V gene: TRBV14
CDR3 DNA: TGTGCCAGCAGCCGGTGGGGGGACGCCAGCTCCTACGAGCAGTACTTC
CDR3 protein: CASSRWGDASSYEQYF

clone size: .
D gene: .
J gene: TRBJ1-1
V gene: TRBV30
CDR3 DNA: TGTGCCTGGGGACAGTGGAACACTGAAGCTTTCTTT
CDR3 protein: CAWGQWNTEAFF

clone size: .
D gene: .
J gene: TRBJ2-5
V gene: TRBV7-2
CDR3 DNA: TGTGCCAGCAGCCCGCTGAGGCTCGAGACCCAGTACTTC
CDR3 protein: CASSPLRLETQYF

clone size: .
D gene: .
J gene: TRBJ2-3
V gene: TRBV6-5
CDR3 DNA: TGTGCCAGCAGTTACAGCCAGGGTCTCACAGATACGCAGTATTTT
CDR3 protein: CASSYSQGLTDTQYF

clone size: .
D gene: .
J gene: TRBJ2-1
V gene: TRBV21-1
CDR3 DNA: TGTGCCAGCAGCAAACGGGACAGGAGAGTGGGTGAGCAGTTCTTC
CDR3 protein: CASSKRDRRVGEQFF

clone size: .
D gene: .
J gene: TRBJ1-2
V gene: TRBV11-2
CDR3 DNA: TGTGCCAGCAGCTTGGGCCAAAACTATGGCTACACCTTC
CDR3 protein: CASSLGQNYGYTF

clone size: once
D gene: TRBD2
J gene: TRBJ2-7
V gene: TRBV28
CDR3 DNA: TGTGCCAGCAGTTCCCTCCTTCTCACTAGCGATAAGAGGTACGAGCAGTACTTC
CDR3 protein: CASSSLLLTSDKRYEQYF

clone size: once
D gene: TRBD2
J gene: TRBJ2-4
V gene: TRBV7-2
CDR3 DNA: TGTGCCAGCAGCTTAGTAGCGGGAGGACCTCTAAAAAACATTCAGTACTTC
CDR3 protein: CASSLVAGGPLKNIQYF

clone size: .
D gene: TRBD1
J gene: TRBJ1-5
V gene: TRBV19
CDR3 DNA: TGTGCCAGTAGTTCGGGACAGTGGGTTCAGCCCCAGCATTTT
CDR3 protein: CASSSGQWVQPQHF

clone size: .
D gene: TRBD1
J gene: TRBJ1-5
V gene: TRBV28
CDR3 DNA: TGTGCCAGCAGTTTATACGCAGGGGGCAGCAATCAGCCCCAGCATTTT
CDR3 protein: CASSLYAGGSNQPQHF

clone size: .
D gene: .
J gene: TRBJ1-3
V gene: TRBV6-5
CDR3 DNA: TGTGCCAGCAGGACGACACGCTCTGGAAACACCATATATTTT
CDR3 protein: CASRTTRSGNTIYF

clone size: few
D gene: .
J gene: TRBJ1-2
V gene: TRBV29-1
CDR3 DNA: TGCAGCGTTGAAGATCGGAGGGGCTACACCTTC
CDR3 protein: CSVEDRRGYTF

clone size: .
D gene: .
J gene: TRBJ2-2
V gene: TRBV7-2
CDR3 DNA: TGTGCCAGCAGCCCCACTAGTTCCCCCGGGGAGCTGTTTTTT
CDR3 protein: CASSPTSSPGELFF

clone size: .
D gene: .
J gene: TRBJ2-1
V gene: TRBV4-1
CDR3 DNA: TGCGCCAGCAGCCCAGGCCTACAAGGAGGTGAGCAGTTCTTC
CDR3 protein: CASSPGLQGGEQFF

clone size: .
D gene: .
J gene: TRBJ2-2
V gene: TRBV5-4
CDR3 DNA: TGTGCCAGCAGCTTGGGCCTAGCGAACACCGGGGAGCTGTTTTTT
CDR3 protein: CASSLGLANTGELFF

clone size: few
D gene: .
J gene: TRBJ2-7
V gene: TRBV30
CDR3 DNA: TGTGCCTGGAGTGTTCAGGGCTACGAGCAGTACTTC
CDR3 protein: CAWSVQGYEQYF

clone size: .
D gene: .
J gene: TRBJ1-1
V gene: TRBV6-5
CDR3 DNA: TGTGCCAGCACCTATGGGAACACTGAAGCTTTCTTT
CDR3 protein: CASTYGNTEAFF

clone size: .
D gene: TRBD1
J gene: TRBJ1-1
V gene: TRBV29-1
CDR3 DNA: TGCAGCGTTGACTGGTCGGGACAGGTGAACACTGAAGCTTTCTTT
CDR3 protein: CSVDWSGQVNTEAFF

clone size: few
D gene: TRBD2
J gene: TRBJ2-7
V gene: TRBV18
CDR3 DNA: TGTGCCAGCTCACCTAGCGGGGCCTCCTACGAGCAGTACTTC
CDR3 protein: CASSPSGASYEQYF

clone size: .
D gene: TRBD2
J gene: TRBJ2-7
V gene: TRBV5-1
CDR3 DNA: TGCGCCAGCAGCATAGCGGGAGTAAACGAGCAGTACTTC
CDR3 protein: CASSIAGVNEQYF